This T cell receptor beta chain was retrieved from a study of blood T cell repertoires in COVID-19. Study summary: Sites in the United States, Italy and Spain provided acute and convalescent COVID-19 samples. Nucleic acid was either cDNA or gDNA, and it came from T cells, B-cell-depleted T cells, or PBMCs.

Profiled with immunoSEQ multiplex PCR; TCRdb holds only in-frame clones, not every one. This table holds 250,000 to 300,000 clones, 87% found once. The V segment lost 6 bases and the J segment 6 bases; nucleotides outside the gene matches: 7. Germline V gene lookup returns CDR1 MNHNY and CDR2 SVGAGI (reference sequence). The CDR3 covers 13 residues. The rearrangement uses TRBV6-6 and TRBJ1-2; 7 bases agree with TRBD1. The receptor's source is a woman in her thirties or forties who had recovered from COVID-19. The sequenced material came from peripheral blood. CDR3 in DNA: TGTGCCAGCAGCCAGACAGGGAGGCATGGCTACACCTTC. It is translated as CASSQTGRHGYTF.